A selection of T cell receptor beta chains follows, all from one sample in a study of T cell clonotyping in hematopoietic cell transplantation. TCRdb keeps only in-frame clones here, not all; method: immunoSEQ multiplex PCR. The sample has around 40,000 clones; roughly 95% are singletons. The sequencing here drew on peripheral blood mononuclear cells, taken before stem cell transplant. The receptors here all came from a man aged 35 to 55 with chronic myeloid leukemia. Some clones in this sample may be carry-over from other donors' samples. CDR3s include the opening cysteine and the closing phenylalanine or tryptophan. Each record gives: J gene, V gene, D gene, CDR3 protein, CDR3 DNA. A D gene is named only where the DNA matches it firmly.

TRBJ1-1 | TRBV28 | - | CASSFEGTEAFF | TGTGCCAGCAGTTTTGAGGGCACTGAAGCTTTCTTT
TRBJ1-2 | TRBV7-6 | - | CASSLGGGYGYTF | TGTGCCAGCAGCTTAGGAGGGGGCTATGGCTACACCTTC
TRBJ2-3 | TRBV5-1 | - | CASSEQDITDTQYF | TGCGCCAGCTCTGAGCAGGACATCACAGATACGCAGTATTTT
TRBJ2-7 | TRBV10-3 | TRBD1 | CAISEGPGQGADEQYF | TGTGCCATCAGTGAGGGTCCCGGACAGGGGGCGGACGAGCAGTACTTC
TRBJ1-2 | TRBV5-1 | - | CASSLAPLLTMYYGYTF | TGCGCCAGCAGCTTGGCCCCCCTTTTGACAATGTACTATGGCTACACCTTC
TRBJ2-7 | TRBV4-3 | - | CASSRGTAGTYEQYF | TGCGCCAGCAGCCGGGGAACGGCAGGGACCTACGAGCAGTACTTC
TRBJ1-5 | TRBV6-1 | - | CASSEYTSNQPQHF | TGTGCCAGCAGTGAATACACCAGCAATCAGCCCCAGCATTTT
TRBJ1-4 | TRBV9 | TRBD1 | CASSVRGTEGEKLFF | TGTGCCAGCAGCGTAAGGGGGACAGAGGGTGAAAAACTGTTTTTT
TRBJ2-7 | TRBV25-1 | - | CASSTNRGEQYF | TGTGCCAGTAGCACAAACCGCGGCGAGCAGTACTTC
TRBJ1-1 | TRBV4-3 | - | CASSQEPGGTTEAFF | TGCGCCAGCAGCCAAGAGCCGGGGGGGACCACTGAAGCTTTCTTT
TRBJ2-7 | TRBV7-9 | TRBD2 | CASSPRLAGSYEQYF | TGTGCCAGCAGTCCCAGACTAGCGGGGTCCTACGAGCAGTACTTC
TRBJ1-1 | TRBV11-3 | - | CASSRWSLPNTEAFF | TGTGCCAGCAGCCGTTGGTCTTTACCAAACACTGAAGCTTTCTTT
TRBJ2-3 | TRBV10-3 | TRBD2 | CAISASTSGGGDTQYF | TGTGCCATCAGCGCATCGACTAGCGGGGGCGGAGATACGCAGTATTTT
TRBJ1-6 | TRBV4-3 | - | CASSLQMASSYNSPLHF | TGCGCCAGCAGCCTACAGATGGCTAGCTCCTATAATTCACCCCTCCACTTT
TRBJ2-3 | TRBV6-5 | - | CASSYSKRDTQYF | TGTGCCAGCAGTTACTCGAAAAGGGATACGCAGTATTTT
TRBJ2-1 | TRBV19 | - | CASSKAQGTSEQFF | TGTGCCAGTAGTAAGGCGCAGGGTACGAGTGAGCAGTTCTTC
TRBJ2-7 | TRBV11-3 | TRBD2 | CASSSSYGRGEQYF | TGTGCCAGCAGCTCCTCTTACGGGAGGGGCGAGCAGTACTTC